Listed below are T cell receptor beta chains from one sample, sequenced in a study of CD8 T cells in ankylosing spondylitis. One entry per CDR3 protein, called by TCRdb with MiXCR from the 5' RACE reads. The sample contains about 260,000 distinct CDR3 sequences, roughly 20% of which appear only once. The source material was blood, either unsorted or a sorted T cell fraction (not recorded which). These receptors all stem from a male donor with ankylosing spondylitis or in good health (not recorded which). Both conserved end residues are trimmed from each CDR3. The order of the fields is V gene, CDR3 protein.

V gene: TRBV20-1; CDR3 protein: SAIQGGRGNQPQH
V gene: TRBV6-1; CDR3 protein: ASSRGTGSVRNTEAF
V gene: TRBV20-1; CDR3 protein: SAAGTSNTGELF
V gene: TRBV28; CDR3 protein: ASSYDSNQPQH
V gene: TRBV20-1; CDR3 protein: SARGGGARNEQF
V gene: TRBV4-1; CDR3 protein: ASSQPSENEQF
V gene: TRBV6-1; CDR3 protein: ASSGTASATEAF
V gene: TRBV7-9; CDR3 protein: ASSPQGAGNEKLF
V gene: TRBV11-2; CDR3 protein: ASSVGGTGRSYNSPLH
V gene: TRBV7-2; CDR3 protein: ASSSNGPRDTQY
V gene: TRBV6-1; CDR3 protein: ASSEEVGTYNSPLH
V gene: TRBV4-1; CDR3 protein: ASSQPKQGRVETQY
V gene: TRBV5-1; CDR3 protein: ASSLGQGVADTQY
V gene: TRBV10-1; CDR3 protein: ASSESPPGVGETQY
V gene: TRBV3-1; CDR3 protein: VSSQVVGANEKLF
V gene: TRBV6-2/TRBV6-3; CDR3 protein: ASSGQYTGELF
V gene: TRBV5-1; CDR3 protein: ASSLDGRSF
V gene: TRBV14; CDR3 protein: ASSQDSIYNEQF
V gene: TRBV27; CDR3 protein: ASSFRGSGGGTQY
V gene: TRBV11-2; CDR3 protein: ASNVGVGDTQY
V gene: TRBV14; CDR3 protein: ASSQAPGAGGYNEQF
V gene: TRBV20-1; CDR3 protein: SASPGGLAGVSEQF
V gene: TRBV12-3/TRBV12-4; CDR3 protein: ASSVRILNTGELF
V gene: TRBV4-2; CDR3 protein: ASSQEIGGRAGELF
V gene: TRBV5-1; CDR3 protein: ASSLESAELDNEQF
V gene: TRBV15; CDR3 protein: ATSRDKSANRPTEAF
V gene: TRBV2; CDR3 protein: ASSVGLAGVQF
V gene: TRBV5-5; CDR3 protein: ASSSGTGPSNEKLF
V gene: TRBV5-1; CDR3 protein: ASSFGTGVMVETQY
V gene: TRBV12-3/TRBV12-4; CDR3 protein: ASSRTDHEQF
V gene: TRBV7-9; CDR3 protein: ASSSGGPAYNEQF
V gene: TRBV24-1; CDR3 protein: ATSDSLFGGTDTQY
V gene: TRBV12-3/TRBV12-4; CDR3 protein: ASSPSGGRNEQF
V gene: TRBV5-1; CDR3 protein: ASSFPRTGGLENIQY
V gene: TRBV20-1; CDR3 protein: SARLLTNTGELF
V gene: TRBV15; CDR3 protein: ATSREAARGTGELF
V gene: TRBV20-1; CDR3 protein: SAKGASFDQPQH
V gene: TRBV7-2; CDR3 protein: ASSLSQSGEQF
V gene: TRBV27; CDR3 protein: ASSFSVGSGETQY
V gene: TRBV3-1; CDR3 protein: ASSQDGGLSGANVLT
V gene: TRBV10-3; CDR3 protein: AISEFSAEAF